This is a list of T cell receptor beta chains from one sample in a study of regulatory T cells in long-lasting Graves disease. TCRdb reprocessed the multiplex PCR reads with MiXCR, giving one entry per CDR3 protein. The data hold about 440,000 distinct CDR3 sequences, with over 15% observed a single time. The sample was also reused in another study, on T cells in Graves' hyperthyroidism and ophthalmopathy.

The sequencing here drew on peripheral blood mononuclear cells (PBMCs), taken at new diagnosis, from a patient treated with antithyroid drugs. The receptor set was obtained from a young woman with Graves disease. Each CDR3 is given with its conserved first and last residue. The order of the fields is J gene, clone size, V gene, D gene, CDR3 DNA, CDR3 protein. The D gene is left open where the match is weak. Some rows have no size entry. The others give once, few or many, or a class for an expanded clone.

TRBJ1-1,NA,TRBV6-5,NA,TGTACCAGCAGTTACGATATTCCCGCAGAGACGAACACTGAAGCTTTCTTT,CTSSYDIPAETNTEAFF
TRBJ1-1,many,TRBV18,NA,TGTGCCAGCTCACCCCCCGGGGTTAAGGGCACTGAAGCTTTCTTT,CASSPPGVKGTEAFF
TRBJ2-7,many,TRBV7-2,NA,TGTGCCAGCAGCTTTGAAGGGCCCGGTGACGAGCAGTACTTC,CASSFEGPGDEQYF
TRBJ1-1,NA,TRBV9,TRBD1,TGTGCCAGCAGCGTAGGGAGTGGGACAGGGGGGATGAACACTGAAGCTTTCTTT,CASSVGSGTGGMNTEAFF
TRBJ2-7,few,TRBV6-1,TRBD1,TGTGCCAGCAGTGAAGCCCCCGGGACAGGGGGCTACGAGCAGTACTTC,CASSEAPGTGGYEQYF
TRBJ2-1,many,TRBV7-3,TRBD2,TGTGCCAGCAGCACCCTCCCGGGACTAGGAACGTTTAACAATGAGCAGTTCTTC,CASSTLPGLGTFNNEQFF
TRBJ1-1,many,TRBV20-1,TRBD1,TGCAGTGCTAGGTGGACAGGGGGCATGTACACTGAAGCTTTCTTT,CSARWTGGMYTEAFF
TRBJ1-2,NA,TRBV16,NA,TGTGCCAGCAGCCAAGGACTGTTGAACTATGGCTACACCTTC,CASSQGLLNYGYTF
TRBJ2-7,NA,TRBV20-1,NA,TGCAGTGCTCGTTGGACAGTCTACGAGCAGTACTTC,CSARWTVYEQYF
TRBJ1-2,NA,TRBV14,NA,TGTGCCAGCAGCCGCGAGACAAGCTCCCTCTATGGCTACACCTTC,CASSRETSSLYGYTF
TRBJ2-3,NA,TRBV5-1,TRBD2,TGCGCCAGCACCATAGCGGGGCCAACAGATACGCAGTATTTT,CASTIAGPTDTQYF
TRBJ2-5,many,TRBV30,NA,TGTGCCTGGAGTCAGGGGCGAGAGACCCAGTACTTC,CAWSQGRETQYF
TRBJ2-7,many,TRBV28,NA,TGTGCCAGCAGTTTATTCGCACAGGGAGGGTCCTACGAGCAGTACTTC,CASSLFAQGGSYEQYF
TRBJ2-6,few,TRBV12-3/TRBV12-4,TRBD2,TGTGCCAGCAGAGCCCTAGCGGGGATACACTCTGGGGCCAACGTCCTGACTTTC,CASRALAGIHSGANVLTF
TRBJ2-7,many,TRBV5-6,NA,TGTGCCAGCAGCTCCGGGACACCCTCCTACGAGCAGTACTTC,CASSSGTPSYEQYF
TRBJ1-2,NA,TRBV28,NA,TGTGCCAGCAGATTCGACAGCGCCGAAGGCTATGGCTACACCTTC,CASRFDSAEGYGYTF
TRBJ2-1,many,TRBV28,NA,TGTGCCAGCAGGAATACCCTCCGTAGCTCCTACAATGAGCAGTTCTTC,CASRNTLRSSYNEQFF
TRBJ2-3,many,TRBV11-2,TRBD2,TGTGCCAGCAGCTTCCGACTAGCGGGAGGCACAGATACGCAGTATTTT,CASSFRLAGGTDTQYF
TRBJ2-2,few,TRBV20-1,TRBD1,TGCAGTGCCAGACAGGGAACGAACACCGGGGAGCTGTTTTTT,CSARQGTNTGELFF
TRBJ2-7,NA,TRBV19,TRBD2,TGTGCCAGTAGTACTAGCGGACCGGAGGGCTACGAGCAGTACTTC,CASSTSGPEGYEQYF
TRBJ2-3,many,TRBV27,NA,TGTGCCAGCAGTCCCCCCAGGGGACGCGCGGATACGCAGTATTTT,CASSPPRGRADTQYF
TRBJ2-1,NA,TRBV5-1,TRBD2,TGCGCCAGCAGCCTGAGACCGGGACTAGCGTTGAGCTCCTACAATGAGCAGTTCTTC,CASSLRPGLALSSYNEQFF
TRBJ2-7,many,TRBV6-1,NA,TGTGCCAGCAGTGTGGAATGGGACAACTACTACGAGCAGTACTTC,CASSVEWDNYYEQYF
TRBJ2-2,NA,TRBV5-1,TRBD2,TGCGCCAGCACCCGAGGACTAGCGGGCCACACCGGGGAGCTGTTTTTT,CASTRGLAGHTGELFF
TRBJ2-1,many,TRBV6-5,TRBD2,TGTGCCAGCAGTTACCGGGGACTAGCGGGAGGGGACGGGGGTGAGCAGTTCTTC,CASSYRGLAGGDGGEQFF
TRBJ2-5,many,TRBV7-3,NA,TGTGCCAGCAGCCCCTGGGGACGGGAACTTGTTGAGACCCAGTACTTC,CASSPWGRELVETQYF
TRBJ2-7,few,TRBV12-3/TRBV12-4,TRBD2,TGTGCCAGCAGCCAAAAGACTAGCGGGGCCTACGAGCAGTACTTC,CASSQKTSGAYEQYF
TRBJ2-2,NA,TRBV6-2/TRBV6-3,NA,TGTGCCAGCGGCAGGACCGCGAACACCGGGGAGCTGTTTTTT,CASGRTANTGELFF
TRBJ2-1,many,TRBV3-1,TRBD2,TGTGCCAGCAGCTTCTCCGGGCGGGAGTACAATGAGCAGTTCTTC,CASSFSGREYNEQFF
TRBJ1-1,few,TRBV30,NA,TGTGCCTGGAGTGTAGGGTACAGGGTTTCGGCTTTCTTT,CAWSVGYRVSAFF
TRBJ2-6,few,TRBV9,NA,TGTGCCAGCAGCGTAGGTGGGCCCCCGGGTTCTGGGGCCAACGTCCTGACTTTC,CASSVGGPPGSGANVLTF
TRBJ2-1,NA,TRBV11-2,NA,TGTGCCAGCAGCCGCATCTACAATGAGCAGTTCTTC,CASSRIYNEQFF
TRBJ2-1,few,TRBV27,TRBD1,TGTGCCAGCAGTCTAGGACAGGGGGCTAGCAATGAGCAGTTCTTC,CASSLGQGASNEQFF
TRBJ2-2,many,TRBV6-4,TRBD2,TGTGCCAGCAGTGAGCGGGAGACCGGGGAGCTGTTTTTT,CASSERETGELFF
TRBJ2-2,many,TRBV11-2,NA,TGTGCCAGCAGCTTAGTCCAGACCACCGGGGAGCTGTTTTTT,CASSLVQTTGELFF
TRBJ2-5,many,TRBV28,TRBD2,TGTGCCAGCAGTTTATCAGGGACTAGCGGTCGAGAGACCCAGTACTTC,CASSLSGTSGRETQYF
TRBJ2-5,many,TRBV7-8,NA,TGTGCCAGCAGCTTCAGGTCCTATCGGGGCGAGACCCAGTACTTC,CASSFRSYRGETQYF
TRBJ2-7,many,TRBV28,TRBD2,TGTGCCAGCAGTTCCACCGGGACTAGCGGAACCTACGAGCAGTACTTC,CASSSTGTSGTYEQYF
TRBJ2-3,many,TRBV7-2,TRBD2,TGTGCCAGCAGCGCACGACTAGCGGGGGCCACAGATACGCAGTATTTT,CASSARLAGATDTQYF
TRBJ2-7,few,TRBV4-3,TRBD2,TGTGCCAGCAGCCAAGATCTGCGGGGGACCTACGAGCAGTACTTC,CASSQDLRGTYEQYF
TRBJ2-7,few,TRBV20-1,TRBD1,TGCAGTGCTAGAGATCAGGACAGGGGGCACTACGAGCAGTACTTC,CSARDQDRGHYEQYF
TRBJ2-1,NA,TRBV10-3,NA,TGTGCCATCCGTACAAGCGTGAGGAATGACTACAATGAGCAGTTCTTC,CAIRTSVRNDYNEQFF
TRBJ1-1,few,TRBV5-1,NA,TGCGCCAGCAGCCAAGGACAGAGTCGAGCTTTCTTT,CASSQGQSRAFF
TRBJ2-7,many,TRBV12-3/TRBV12-4,NA,TGTGCCAGCAGTTTCCACTCCGAGCAGTACTTC,CASSFHSEQYF
TRBJ2-3,many,TRBV6-1,TRBD1,TGTGCCAGCAGCCTCGACAGGGGGCATCAAGATACGCAGTATTTT,CASSLDRGHQDTQYF
TRBJ2-1,many,TRBV20-1,TRBD2,TGCAGTGCTAGAGATAGAAGGACTAGCGGGGCCAATGAGCAGTTCTTC,CSARDRRTSGANEQFF
TRBJ2-7,many,TRBV6-2/TRBV6-3,TRBD2,TGTGCCAGCAGCCCACTACAAGGACTAGCGGGAGGGTACGAGCAGTACTTC,CASSPLQGLAGGYEQYF
TRBJ2-5,NA,TRBV12-3/TRBV12-4,NA,TGTGCCAGCTCCCCTGGCAAGGGGCGGTACAATGAGCAGTACTTC,CASSPGKGRYNEQYF
TRBJ2-7,many,TRBV7-8,TRBD1,TGTGCCAGCAGCTTAAACAGGGGAGCCTACGAGCAGTACTTC,CASSLNRGAYEQYF
TRBJ2-3,NA,TRBV18,TRBD2,TGTGCCAGCTCTCCACTTCTAACTAGCGGGAGCCCCACAGATACGCAGTATTTT,CASSPLLTSGSPTDTQYF
TRBJ2-5,many,TRBV12-3/TRBV12-4,TRBD2,TGTGCCAGCAGTTTAGAAGGGCTAGCGGGTTCCCAAGAGACCCAGTACTTC,CASSLEGLAGSQETQYF
TRBJ2-6,NA,TRBV5-4,NA,TGTGCCAGCAGCTTGGACAGACCCTCTGGGGCCAACGTCCTGACTTTC,CASSLDRPSGANVLTF
TRBJ2-2,NA,TRBV5-4,NA,TGTGCCAGCAGCTTGGTCCCCATGGGGGAGCTGTTTTTT,CASSLVPMGELFF
TRBJ1-2,NA,TRBV28,TRBD1,TGTGCCAGCAGCCAAACCTCTCGGACAGGGGTTAACTATGGCTACACCTTC,CASSQTSRTGVNYGYTF
TRBJ2-5,NA,TRBV7-2,TRBD2,TGTGCCAGCAGCTCCGGACTAGCGGGAGCAGAGACCCAGTACTTC,CASSSGLAGAETQYF
TRBJ2-1,many,TRBV20-1,NA,TGCAGTGCTAGAGTCCCAAGAGTGGAGCAGTTCTTC,CSARVPRVEQFF
TRBJ2-1,NA,TRBV11-3,NA,TGTGCCAGCAGCTTCCGTAGTGGATCTTACAATGAGCAGTTCTTC,CASSFRSGSYNEQFF
TRBJ1-3,few,TRBV28,NA,TGTGCCAGCAGCCCCGACAGGCCCCAAGGAAACACCATATATTTT,CASSPDRPQGNTIYF
TRBJ2-3,NA,TRBV20-1,TRBD2,TGCAGTGCTAGAGATCCGGATTGGACTAGCGGACCCACAGATACGCAGTATTTT,CSARDPDWTSGPTDTQYF